The 32 T cell receptor beta chains reported below all come from one sample, sequenced in a study of blood T cells in healthy people across ages. The second PCR ran about 6 to 11 cycles with a sample-barcoded 5' primer and J-beta primers. MiXCR, run by TCRdb on the 5' RACE reads, gives a single entry per CDR3 protein. The data show more than 1,400,000 distinct CDR3 sequences, roughly 45% seen once. Source material: blood. Receptors originate from a woman younger than 30 in good health.

This chain uses TRBV10-3 with TRBJ1-1, with D possibly TRBD1 on 5 matching bases. In germline, CDR1 is ENHRY, CDR2 SYGVKD. This CDR3 comprises 13 residues. Trimming removed 2 bases from V and 4 bases from J, with 8 bases in between. The CDR3 nucleotides read TGTGCCATCAGTGAGGGGGGGGTCACTGAAGCTTTCTTT. This encodes CAISEGGVTEAFF.

V gene TRBV20-1 combines with J gene TRBJ2-5; D is ambiguous. V was cut by 2 bases and J by 4 bases, with 11 bases left in between. The CDR3 has 13 amino acids. CDR1 DFQATT and CDR2 SNEGSKA come from the germline V gene (reference sequence). CDR3 sequence: CSARPFMGETQYF. For the CDR3, the DNA is TGCAGTGCTAGACCCTTTATGGGAGAGACCCAGTACTTC.

The chain carries TRBV12-3 or TRBV12-4 and TRBJ2-3; D is undetermined. The V end was cut by 6 bases, the J end by 5 bases, with 15 bases between. CDR3 length: 14 amino acids. This CDR3 is CASSNGPVGDTQYF. In DNA, the CDR3 is TGTGCCAGCAGCAACGGACCCGTGGGAGATACGCAGTATTTT.

This chain uses TRBV5-1 with TRBJ2-7; 13 bases agree with TRBD2. Germline-derived CDR1 and CDR2 are SGHRS and YFSETQ. The V gene end was trimmed by 4 bases and the J gene end by 4 bases; junction bases not matched to a gene: 2. The CDR3 consists of 14 residues. The CDR3 DNA follows: TGCGCCAGCAGCAAGACTAGCGGGAGGTACGAGCAGTACTTC. It yields the protein CASSKTSGRYEQYF.

This clonotype came up a few times. The chain recombines TRBV2 with TRBJ2-1; 7 nucleotides line up with TRBD2. This CDR3 is 17 amino acids long. Germline CDR1 SNHLY, CDR2 FYNNEI. The junction had 16 bases not matched to a gene; V was cut back by 3 bases and J by 8 bases. The CDR3 nucleotides read TGTGCCAGCAGTGACGTATTGGGGGAGGGAAAGACTGATGAGCAGTTCTTC. Protein sequence: CASSDVLGEGKTDEQFF.

The J gene is TRBJ2-5, the V gene TRBV28; 10 bases align to TRBD2. This CDR3 contains 15 residues. The J segment lost 5 bases and the V segment lost 4 bases, leaving 7 bases of the junction unmatched. The germline V gene encodes CDR1 MDHEN and CDR2 SYDVKM. DNA of the CDR3: TGTGCCAGCAGTTCTCAAGCGGGGGGGTGGGAGACCCAGTACTTC. Protein product: CASSSQAGGWETQYF. The whole variable domain, remainder taken from reference TRBV28 and TRBJ2-5, is DVKVTQSSRYLVKRTGEKVFLECVQDMDHENMFWYRQDPGLGLRLIYFSYDVKMKEKGDIPEGYSVSREKKERFSLILESASTNQTSMYLCASSSQAGGWETQYFGPGTRLLVL.

This clonotype occurred a few times. The rearrangement uses TRBV7-8 and TRBJ2-7; D is ambiguous. The CDR3 has 14 residues. The germline V gene encodes CDR1 SGHVS and CDR2 FQNEAQ. V was shortened by 0 bases and J by 7 bases, with 13 bases between the two germline ends. CDR3: CASSLATVVREQYF. The CDR3 bases are TGTGCCAGCAGCTTAGCCACGGTGGTTCGGGAGCAGTACTTC.

This clonotype was found a few times. This chain joins TRBV12-3 or TRBV12-4 and TRBJ1-6; D might be TRBD1 (6 bases). This CDR3 spans 15 amino acids. Between the trimmed V and J ends, which lost 6 bases and 9 bases, there was a span of 18 bases. The chain's CDR3 is CASRKADRFRSPLHF. The DNA of the CDR3 is TGTGCCAGCAGGAAAGCTGACAGGTTTCGTTCACCCCTCCACTTT.

This clonotype was picked up a small number of times. The V and J genes are TRBV20-1 and TRBJ1-5; D gene uncertain. Germline-derived CDR1 and CDR2 are DFQATT and SNEGSKA (reference sequence). The CDR3 contains 15 residues. The V and J ends lost 3 bases and 0 bases respectively, with 12 bases between them. This chain's CDR3 is CSASRAANSNQPQHF. The CDR3 bases are TGCAGTGCTAGCCGGGCAGCGAATAGCAATCAGCCCCAGCATTTT.

This clonotype turned up a few times. The V gene is TRBV7-2, the J gene TRBJ1-1; D remains unclear. Between the trimmed V and J ends, which lost 2 bases and 0 bases, there was a span of 7 bases. Germline CDR1 reads SGHTA; CDR2 reads FQGNSA. This CDR3 comprises 14 residues. The DNA for the CDR3 is TGTGCCAGCAGCTTATTACCTATGAACACTGAAGCTTTCTTT. Protein: CASSLLPMNTEAFF. The full variable domain, with the rest looked up from reference TRBV7-2 and TRBJ1-1, is GAGVSQSPSNKVTEKGKDVELRCDPISGHTALYWYRQSLGQGLEFLIYFQGNSAPDKSGLPSDRFSAERTGGSVSTLTIQRTQQEDSAVYLCASSLLPMNTEAFFGQGTRLTVV.

There are a few counts of this clonotype. This sequence joins TRBV29-1 and TRBJ2-1; D possibly corresponds to TRBD1 (6 bases). Trimming removed 0 bases from V and 0 bases from J, with 15 bases in between. The CDR3 contains 17 residues. The germline gives CDR1 SQVTM, CDR2 ANQGSEA. The CDR3 coding sequence is TGCAGCGTTGAAGAAGAAGAGCGAGGGGGCTCCTACAATGAGCAGTTCTTC. It encodes CSVEEEERGGSYNEQFF.

The genes are TRBV5-1 and TRBJ1-2; D remains unclear. The CDR3 is 13 amino acids. V lost 4 bases to trimming and J lost 8 bases, with 15 bases between them. The germline CDR1 and CDR2 sequences are SGHRS and YFSETQ. DNA of the CDR3: TGCGCCAGCAGCGTGGGTGAGGGAAGCGGCTACACCTTC. Translating it yields CASSVGEGSGYTF.

This clonotype turned up a few times. This chain links TRBV7-9 with TRBJ2-3, with 12 bases identical to TRBD2. The CDR3 runs 17 residues. Germline V gives CDR1 SEHNR, CDR2 FQNEAQ (reference sequence). V gave up 8 bases and J gave up 4 bases; unmatched junction bases: 13. The CDR3 DNA is TGTGCCAGCGTCTACAGCACTAGCGGGAGGTTGGCAGATACGCAGTATTTT. It yields the protein CASVYSTSGRLADTQYF. Full variable domain (missing parts from reference TRBV7-9 and TRBJ2-3): DTGVSQNPRHKITKRGQNVTFRCDPISEHNRLYWYRQTLGQGPEFLTYFQNEAQLEKSRLLSDRFSAERPKGSFSTLEIQRTEQGDSAMYLCASVYSTSGRLADTQYFGPGTRLTVL.

This clonotype was counted between two and nine times. The chain carries TRBV29-1 and TRBJ2-7; the match to TRBD1 covers 7 bases. The DNA end lines up better with TRBJ2-5; the J call may be wrong. The V gene's germline CDR1 is SQVTM and CDR2 ANQGSEA. The CDR3 loop spans 13 amino acids. The CDR3 region is CSVRDSPRETQYF. The CDR3 DNA reads TGCAGCGTTCGGGACAGCCCCAGGGAGACCCAGTACTTC.

This clonotype was recorded a few times. J is TRBJ2-7 and V is TRBV6-5, with a possible D match to TRBD2 (6 bases). Trimming shortened V by 1 base and J by 0 bases, and 13 bases separated the two germline ends. The CDR3 totals 16 residues. Germline loops: CDR1 MNHEY, CDR2 SVGAGI. This chain's CDR3 is CASSYFPGDYSYEQYF. As DNA, the CDR3 is TGTGCCAGCAGTTACTTTCCGGGGGATTACTCCTACGAGCAGTACTTC.

The sample holds a few counts of this clonotype. The chain has TRBV6-5 and TRBJ1-2; the D gene is possibly TRBD1 (6 bases). Germline V gene data show CDR1 as MNHEY and CDR2 as SVGAGI. The CDR3 spans 16 residues. Trimming took off 2 bases at V and 7 bases at J, with 20 bases between the two ends. The CDR3, as DNA: TGTGCCAGCAGTTACAACCGGGACATTTTTAGCGGTGGCTACACCTTC. Translated: CASSYNRDIFSGGYTF.

The rearrangement uses TRBV4-2 and TRBJ1-1, with TRBD1 identical over 8 bases. Germline CDR1 reads LGHNA; CDR2 reads YNFKEQ. V trimming: 6 bases; J trimming: 0 bases; junction bases outside the gene matches: 9. This CDR3 region has 16 residues. The CDR3 DNA reads as TGTGCCAGCAGTAAAACAGGGGGGGGGATGAACACTGAAGCTTTCTTT. It specifies CASSKTGGGMNTEAFF.

This chain uses TRBV10-3 with TRBJ2-7; TRBD1 agrees at 9 bases. Per germline, CDR1 ENHRY and CDR2 SYGVKD. CDR3 length: 13 amino acids. With 6 bases clipped from V and 2 bases from J, the junction kept 2 bases outside the gene matches. The chain's CDR3 is CAIRGTGTYEQYF. CDR3 sequence (DNA): TGTGCCATCAGAGGGACAGGGACCTACGAGCAGTACTTC.

The V gene is TRBV28, the J gene TRBJ2-2; 8 positions agree with TRBD1. Germline trimming cut 8 bases from V and 6 bases from J; bases unmatched to any gene: 8. The CDR3 runs to 14 residues. CDR1 MDHEN and CDR2 SYDVKM come from the germline V gene. CDR3 DNA sequence: TGTGCCAGCCAGGGACAGGAGGTTCCCGGGGAGCTGTTTTTT. Translated, it gives CASQGQEVPGELFF.

This chain links TRBV29-1 with TRBJ2-1; TRBD2 matches at 8 bases. The J call may be mistaken, given a closer DNA end match to TRBJ2-7. CDR1 SQVTM and CDR2 ANQGSEA come from the germline V gene. This CDR3 region has 15 residues. The CDR3 nucleotides read TGCAGCGGAACTAGCGGCGAATTCTCCTACAATGAGCAGTACTTC. As protein: CSGTSGEFSYNEQYF.

The gene calls are TRBV7-3 and TRBJ1-2; 8 nucleotides line up with TRBD1. The length of the CDR3 is 13 residues. Germline-derived CDR1 and CDR2 are SGHTA and FQGTGA. The ends lost 6 bases at V and 4 bases at J; junction bases unmatched: 4. The CDR3 DNA reads TGTGCCAGCAGACAGGACAGGGTCTATGGCTACACCTTC. Translation: CASRQDRVYGYTF.

The sample holds a few counts of this clonotype. The V gene is TRBV5-1, the J gene TRBJ2-3, with 8 bases identical to TRBD2. CDR3 length: 12 amino acids. With 7 bases clipped from V and 5 bases from J, the junction kept 3 bases outside the gene matches. Germline V CDR1 and CDR2: SGHRS, YFSETQ. This CDR3 is CASALAGDTQYF. The CDR3 DNA is TGCGCCAGCGCCCTAGCGGGAGATACGCAGTATTTT.

This chain joins TRBV6-5 and TRBJ1-3; D uncertain. CDR1 is MNHEY and CDR2 is SVGAGI in the germline V gene. The V end was cut by 0 bases, the J end by 4 bases, with 13 bases between. This CDR3 has 16 residues. In DNA, the CDR3 is TGTGCCAGCAGTTACTCGACGGTCGCCGAAGGAAACACCATATATTTT. It encodes CASSYSTVAEGNTIYF.

This clonotype was recorded a few times. The chain uses TRBV5-1 and TRBJ2-7; TRBD2 might be the D (5 bases). V gave up 4 bases and J gave up 0 bases, with 14 bases separating them. CDR1 is SGHRS and CDR2 is YFSETQ in the germline V gene. The CDR3 spans 15 residues. Here the CDR3 reads CASSDYSGVSYEQYF. The CDR3 coding sequence is TGCGCCAGCAGCGACTACAGCGGAGTCTCCTACGAGCAGTACTTC. Using reference TRBV5-1 and TRBJ2-7 for the parts outside the CDR3, the full variable domain is KAGVTQTPRYLIKTRGQQVTLSCSPISGHRSVSWYQQTPGQGLQFLFEYFSETQRNKGNFPGRFSGRQFSNSRSEMNVSTLELGDSALYLCASSDYSGVSYEQYFGPGTRLTVT.

This chain uses TRBV20-1 with TRBJ2-1, with 9 nucleotides matching TRBD2. J lost 0 bases, V lost 6 bases, and 6 bases had no gene match. CDR3 length: 15 residues. Per germline, CDR1 DFQATT and CDR2 SNEGSKA (reference sequence). The CDR3 sequence is CSATGLAVSYNEQFF. DNA of the CDR3: TGCAGTGCAACGGGACTAGCTGTCTCCTACAATGAGCAGTTCTTC.

The chain is built from TRBV4-1 and TRBJ2-3; no clear D gene. The CDR3 runs to 16 residues. Germline CDR1 reads MGHRA; CDR2 reads YSYEKL. V lost 4 bases and J 4 bases, leaving 18 bases between the germline ends. CDR3 region: CASSLGPQSGSDTQYF. CDR3 nucleotides: TGCGCCAGCAGCCTCGGGCCACAGAGTGGCTCAGATACGCAGTATTTT.

The chain carries TRBV20-1 and TRBJ2-3, with D possibly matching TRBD2 (5 bases). Trimming shortened V by 1 base and J by 4 bases, and 15 bases separated the two germline ends. Germline values: CDR1 DFQATT, CDR2 SNEGSKA (reference sequence). CDR3 size: 15 residues. The CDR3 loop is CSARVWASSADTQYF. DNA for the CDR3: TGCAGTGCTAGAGTTTGGGCTAGCTCTGCAGATACGCAGTATTTT.

The CDR3 protein is CASTTTGGQGEQYF. The CDR3 DNA is TGTGCCAGCACCACTACAGGGGGCCAGGGGGAGCAGTACTTC. The genes are TRBV7-8 and TRBJ2-7; 9 bases are a match to TRBD1. The CDR3 has 14 residues. From germline, CDR1 is SGHVS and CDR2 FQNEAQ. The J segment lost 7 bases and the V segment lost 7 bases, leaving 11 bases of the junction unmatched.

The chain links TRBV6-5 to TRBJ2-7, with D unresolved. This CDR3 has 13 residues. Trimming cost V 0 bases and J 7 bases, with 10 bases left between them. Germline values: CDR1 MNHEY, CDR2 SVGAGI. Here the CDR3 reads CASSYSPYNEQYF. CDR3 DNA: TGTGCCAGCAGTTACTCTCCGTACAATGAGCAGTACTTC.

The J gene is TRBJ1-4, the V gene TRBV4-1, with D uncertain. V lost 1 base, J lost 0 bases, and 9 bases lay in between. CDR3 size: 16 residues. The germline gives CDR1 MGHRA, CDR2 YSYEKL. The CDR3 protein is CASSQGITSTNEKLFF. CDR3 DNA sequence: TGCGCCAGCAGCCAAGGAATTACCTCAACTAATGAAAAACTGTTTTTT.

This clonotype was seen only a few times. This chain connects TRBV11-2 to TRBJ2-7; D uncertain. V was trimmed by 6 bases and J by 11 bases, leaving 17 bases between them. Germline V gene sequence: CDR1 SGHAT, CDR2 FQNNGV. There are 12 residues in the CDR3. DNA for the CDR3: TGTGCCAGCAGTACCAGTACCAGACGAGAGTACTTC. It codes for CASSTSTRREYF.

Concerning this clonotype itself: As the CDR3 is not closed by the conserved phenylalanine or tryptophan, this likely results from a read error. The V and J genes are TRBV5-4 and TRBJ1-1, with 11 bases matching TRBD1. The CDR3 contains 18 residues. The J segment lost 1 base and the V segment lost 2 bases, leaving 10 bases of the junction unmatched. The germline V gene has CDR1 SGHNT and CDR2 YYREEE (reference sequence). In DNA form, the CDR3 reads TGTGCCAGCAGCTTTCATTCCGGGACAGGGGGTGGGAACACTGAAGCTTTCTCT. It is translated as CASSFHSGTGGGNTEAFS.